Given below is one T cell receptor beta chain in context. Its specificity is not known. Samples: about 28 days before transplant, then days 30, 100 and 180 after. The entry originates in a study of T cell clonotyping in hematopoietic cell transplantation. Study conclusions and caveats: At the given depth, recipient repertoires were over 95% de novo clonotypes. Pathologically expanded recipient clonotypes increased progressively from day 30 to day 180 as diversity fell. Higher Inverse Simpson Index values in graft donor and pretransplant recipient predicted broader posttransplant TCR diversity.

Using immunoSEQ multiplex PCR, the repertoire was profiled, and TCRdb retains in-frame clones only, with some absent. The repertoire holds roughly 13,000 clones, with 85% to 95% as singletons. Germline lookup yields CDR1 LNHDA and CDR2 SQIVND (reference sequence). The V and J ends lost 7 bases and 0 bases respectively, with 10 bases between them. The CDR3 is 14 amino acids. The source of this sequence is a male patient between 60 and 69 years old who had an allogeneic stem cell transplant from an unrelated donor, so the T cells may come from the graft donor. Some clones in this sample may be carry-over from other donors' samples. The chain uses TRBV19 and TRBJ1-3; D call uncertain. The material was PBMCs, obtained 30 days after allogeneic stem cell transplant. In DNA form, the CDR3 reads TGTGCCAGTACTCAAGACCCCTCTGGAAACACCATATATTTT. Its translation is CASTQDPSGNTIYF. The full variable domain, completed using reference TRBV19 and TRBJ1-3, is DGGITQSPKYLFRKEGQNVTLSCEQNLNHDAMYWYRQDPGQGLRLIYYSQIVNDFQKGDIAEGYSVSREKKESFPLTVTSAQKNPTAFYLCASTQDPSGNTIYFGEGSWLTVV.